This T cell receptor (beta chain) was sequenced for a study of control samples from healthy donors and cancer patients. There are 13 residues in the CDR3. Looked up from germline, CDR1 is SGHNT and CDR2 is YYREEE (reference sequence). The V gene lost 6 bases and the J gene lost 5 bases, with 14 bases spanning the gap. Data came from immunoSEQ multiplex PCR; TCRdb stores just in-frame clones and leaves some out. The data contain roughly 86,000 clones, approximately 90% of them seen just once; the ten biggest clones take up about 4%. Sequencing was done on a sample of blood. The TCR comes from a woman aged 18-29 years in good health. The chain couples TRBV5-4 to TRBJ1-2; D remains ambiguous. The CDR3 spells CASTNNPGYGYTF. CDR3 sequence (DNA): TGTGCCAGCACCAATAATCCGGGGTATGGCTACACCTTC.